The following is a T cell receptor (beta chain) sequence with its context. Its target is unknown. TCRdb ran MiXCR on the 5' RACE reads and lists one entry per CDR3 protein. This table holds around 250,000 distinct CDR3 sequences, 15% to 20% found once. The data were taken from a study of CD8 T cells in ankylosing spondylitis. Study-wide results and limits: Reportedly, significant enrichment of disease-linked clones occurred in matched ankylosing spondylitis synovial fluid. Earlier work had already found some motif variants in reactive arthritis synovial fluid and blood. The study identified a TCR beta motif of under ten highly homologous variants that appeared characteristic of ankylosing spondylitis blood.

Trimming took off 5 bases at V and 10 bases at J, with 12 bases between the two ends. The germline V gene encodes CDR1 SEHNR and CDR2 FQNEAQ (reference sequence). This CDR3 spans 12 amino acids. Sequenced: blood, either unsorted or a sorted T cell fraction (not recorded which). The receptor comes from a male donor with ankylosing spondylitis or in good health (not recorded which). The chain uses TRBV7-9 and TRBJ2-1, with unresolved D. The CDR3 DNA reads TGTGCCAGCAGCCCCCCCGTCGAAGAGCAGTTCTTC. Amino acid sequence: CASSPPVEEQFF.